Shown below are 17 T cell receptor beta chains from a single sample sequenced in a study of cytomegalovirus exposure and HLA in healthy donors (dated by TCRdb to about 2017). Libraries were made using the immunoSEQ multiplex PCR assay. The multiplex PCR relied on a mix of 60 forward primers for TCR Vbeta segments and 13 reverse primers for TCR Jbeta segments. Drawn from immuneACCESS, this table holds only the in-frame rearrangements with V and J called that TCRdb kept. Clones are partly lost; checked studies trace under half to an unresolved V gene and leave the rest unexplained. The table for this sample lists approximately 120,000 clones; 80% of them were counted only once. The ten most abundant clones make up roughly 9.6% of the sample. Specimen: PBMCs. These receptors originate from a man aged 25-45 years in good health and CMV-seropositive.

The chain uses TRBV6-6 and TRBJ1-1, with D possibly TRBD1 on 6 matching bases. Per germline, CDR1 MNHNY and CDR2 SVGAGI (reference sequence). The CDR3 is 13 amino acids. V dropped 10 bases and J dropped 4 bases, with 16 bases sitting between them. CDR3 nucleotides: TGTGCCACAGTAGGGGGGGGTCTCACTGAAGCTTTCTTT. Amino acids: CATVGGGLTEAFF.

The rearrangement links TRBV9 to TRBJ2-1; D may be TRBD1 (5 bases). CDR1 is SGDLS and CDR2 is YYNGEE in the germline V gene. The CDR3 covers 12 residues. The V end lost 3 bases, the J end lost 14 bases, and 15 bases lay between the germline ends. CDR3 protein: CASSAWVAGKFF. CDR3 in DNA: TGTGCCAGCAGCGCGTGGGTGGCAGGGAAGTTCTTC. Full variable domain (remainder filled in from reference TRBV9 and TRBJ2-1): DSGVTQTPKHLITATGQRVTLRCSPRSGDLSVYWYQQSLDQGLQFLIQYYNGEERAKGNILERFSAQQFPDLHSELNLSSLELGDSALYFCASSAWVAGKFFGPGTRLTVL.

The chain recombines TRBV6-5 with TRBJ2-2; no firm D call. Germline-derived CDR1 and CDR2 are MNHEY and SVGAGI. The ends were cut back, 3 bases at V and 3 bases at J, with 5 bases in the middle. The CDR3 consists of 13 residues. This chain's CDR3 is CASSYEDTGELFF. CDR3 bases: TGTGCCAGCAGTTATGAGGACACCGGGGAGCTGTTTTTT.

The gene calls are TRBV5-5 and TRBJ1-6; possible D gene TRBD1, 5 bases. With 2 bases removed from V and 9 bases from J, the gap between germline ends came to 18 bases. This CDR3 is 16 amino acids long. Germline CDR1 reads SGHKS; CDR2 reads YYEKEE (reference sequence). CDR3 region: CASSFFPDQGSSPLHF. The CDR3 DNA follows: TGTGCCAGCAGCTTTTTCCCCGATCAGGGAAGTTCACCCCTCCACTTT.

This chain links TRBV27 with TRBJ1-1; D possibly corresponds to TRBD1 (6 bases). The CDR3 consists of 15 residues. V gave up 8 bases and J gave up 11 bases, with 27 bases separating them. CDR1 is MNHEY, CDR2 SMNVEV, per germline (reference sequence). The CDR3 bases are TGTGCCAGCTTAAGTTGGACAGATTTTAACACTGGGGCTTTCTTT. Translating it yields CASLSWTDFNTGAFF.

The chain joins TRBV5-1 to TRBJ1-2; TRBD1 is a possible D gene (6 bases). This CDR3 contains 14 residues. Trimming pared 0 bases from V and 7 bases from J, leaving 13 bases between. Germline lookup yields CDR1 SGHRS and CDR2 YFSETQ. The CDR3 bases are TGCGCCAGCAGCTTGGCAGGGGACCCTGGTGGCTACACCTTC. This encodes CASSLAGDPGGYTF.

The chain recombines TRBV11-3 with TRBJ2-3, with 8 positions matching TRBD2. The trim removed 4 bases at V and 1 base at J, leaving 7 bases unmatched. The CDR3 consists of 16 residues. Germline assignment: CDR1 SGHNT and CDR2 YENEEA. This CDR3 reads CASSSRTGGGTDTQYF. CDR3 DNA: TGTGCCAGCAGCTCCCGGACGGGGGGGGGCACAGATACGCAGTATTTT.

The chain has TRBV19 and TRBJ2-1, with TRBD1 identical over 9 bases. Germline V gives CDR1 LNHDA, CDR2 SQIVND (reference sequence). CDR3 length: 14 residues. J was trimmed by 3 bases and V by 11 bases; bases with no gene match: 8. DNA for the CDR3: TGTGCCTCAGGGGACAGGGCAGACTACAATGAGCAGTTCTTC. Residues: CASGDRADYNEQFF.

The chain links TRBV6-5 to TRBJ2-1, with 12 bases matching TRBD2. The CDR3 contains 16 residues. Germline V gene sequence: CDR1 MNHEY, CDR2 SVGAGI. Unmatched junction bases numbered 9, after V lost 0 bases and J lost 12 bases. CDR3 loop: CASSYSASGGGRGQFF. Written as DNA, the CDR3 is TGTGCCAGCAGTTACTCGGCTAGCGGGGGGGGCAGAGGGCAGTTCTTC.

V is TRBV27 and J is TRBJ2-7, with TRBD1 as a possible D gene (6 bases). Looked up from germline, CDR1 is MNHEY and CDR2 is SMNVEV (reference sequence). Trimming stripped 2 bases from V and 0 bases from J, with 14 bases between. This CDR3 is 16 amino acids long. The DNA for the CDR3 is TGTGCCAGCAGTTTACTTCGTGGGGGCCTCTCCTACGAGCAGTACTTC. Translated: CASSLLRGGLSYEQYF.

This clone showed up just a few times. The chain is built from TRBV20-1 and TRBJ1-2; D is undetermined. Germline V lookup: CDR1 DFQATT, CDR2 SNEGSKA (reference sequence). Trimming stripped 4 bases from V and 2 bases from J, with 5 bases between. The CDR3 contains 11 residues. In nucleotides, the CDR3 is TGCAGTGCTACCGAGAACTATGGCTACACCTTC. Encoded protein: CSATENYGYTF.

The rearrangement links TRBV30 to TRBJ1-6, with a weak D call TRBD1 (5 bases). CDR3 size: 12 residues. The V end was cut by 7 bases, the J end by 9 bases, with 13 bases between. Germline CDR1 is GTSNPN and CDR2 is SVGIG (reference sequence). CDR3 protein: CASPGEGSPLHF. In nucleotides, the CDR3 is TGTGCCTCGCCGGGGGAAGGTTCACCCCTCCACTTT.

The genes are TRBV7-9 and TRBJ2-6, with 9 bases identical to TRBD1. V was pared by 1 base and J by 2 bases, with 0 bases of the junction left unmatched. Germline V CDR1 and CDR2: SEHNR, FQNEAQ (reference sequence). The CDR3 covers 16 residues. The CDR3: CASSLGQGAGANVLTF. CDR3 DNA sequence: TGTGCCAGCAGCTTAGGACAGGGGGCTGGGGCCAACGTCCTGACTTTC.

This clone was counted once. V usage is TRBV9 and J usage is TRBJ1-6; no definite D call. CDR1 and CDR2 from the germline V gene are SGDLS and YYNGEE. The CDR3 has 12 amino acids. V was cut by 4 bases and J by 10 bases, with 9 bases left in between. The CDR3 DNA reads as TGTGCCAGCAGCCCCAGGTTCTCACCCCTCCACTTT. Its translation: CASSPRFSPLHF.

The table lists this clone with a few counts. The gene calls are TRBV5-1 and TRBJ2-3; 12 positions agree with TRBD2. The CDR3 is made up of 14 amino acids. The J segment lost 15 bases and the V segment lost 6 bases, leaving 14 bases of the junction unmatched. The germline V gene encodes CDR1 SGHRS and CDR2 YFSETQ. CDR3 DNA sequence: TGCGCCAGCACTGATGGCCCCTCTAGCGGGGGGGCATATTTT. Amino acid sequence: CASTDGPSSGGAYF.

The chain joins TRBV5-1 to TRBJ2-7, with 8 nucleotides matching TRBD1. The CDR3 length is 14 residues. The V and J ends lost 0 bases and 2 bases, in that order; junction bases with no gene match: 1. Germline CDR1 SGHRS, CDR2 YFSETQ. The CDR3 loop is CASSLGTGPYEQYF. The CDR3 bases are TGCGCCAGCAGCTTGGGGACAGGGCCCTACGAGCAGTACTTC.

The chain joins TRBV7-3 to TRBJ2-1, with TRBD2 matching over 11 bases. The CDR3 length is 19 residues. V dropped 5 bases and J dropped 0; count of bases not matched to a gene: 12. Germline V lookup: CDR1 SGHTA, CDR2 FQGTGA. In DNA form, the CDR3 reads TGTGCCAGCAGCCGGCCGACTAGCGGGGCCTCGAGCTCCTACAATGAGCAGTTCTTC. Protein: CASSRPTSGASSSYNEQFF.